These T cell receptor beta chains were read from a single sample in a study of blood T cell repertoires in COVID-19. Assay: immunoSEQ multiplex PCR; the TCRdb copy retains only in-frame clones and omits some. The table includes over 350,000 clones, more than 80% detected once. Specimen: peripheral blood. The receptors come from a young woman with active or convalescent COVID-19. Each CDR3 is given with its conserved first and last residue. A D gene is named only where the DNA matches it firmly. The listing skips clone size in some rows; elsewhere it reads once, few, many or a size class.

>.|TRBJ2-5|TRBV27|.
CASALAGQETQYF
>.|TRBJ2-7|TRBV9|TRBD2
CASSVVLAGVHEQYF
>.|TRBJ1-2|TRBV19|.
CASSIQVRNYGYTF
>.|TRBJ2-2|TRBV28|.
CASTRRENTGELFF
>.|TRBJ1-2|TRBV7-9|TRBD1
CASSPRQGPNYGYTF
>.|TRBJ1-3|TRBV6-1|TRBD1
CASSEWTGWYGNTIYF
>.|TRBJ2-7|TRBV6-5|.
CASTRKGGYEQYF
>.|TRBJ1-4|TRBV5-1|TRBD1
CASRRGQEQEKLFF
>.|TRBJ1-1|TRBV5-1|.
CASGPYSHTQGVNTEAFF
>.|TRBJ2-1|TRBV5-1|.
CASSIGSGDEQFF
>.|TRBJ2-7|TRBV19|TRBD2
CASSLRSGSYEQYF
>.|TRBJ1-5|TRBV18|.
CASSPPVAGFGSNQPQHF
>.|TRBJ1-1|TRBV6-2/TRBV6-3|.
CASSYLLNTEAFF
>.|TRBJ1-1|TRBV5-6|.
CASSLSSSGNTEAFF
>.|TRBJ1-1|TRBV18|.
CASSPISGWDKKGVTEAFF
>once|TRBJ1-1|TRBV5-1|TRBD1
CASSLVPGQGTEAFF
>.|TRBJ2-2|TRBV6-5|.
CASSLGGNTGELFF
>.|TRBJ2-3|TRBV6-1|.
CASSENLQGSDTQYF
>.|TRBJ2-3|TRBV30|.
CAWRSRVSTDTQYF
>.|TRBJ1-1|TRBV5-6|.
CASSLNSISEAFF
>.|TRBJ1-1|TRBV5-1|TRBD1
CASVEGGGAIAEAFF
>.|TRBJ1-5|TRBV19|TRBD1
CASSRYETGLGQPQHF
>.|TRBJ1-5|TRBV30|.
CAWSVRLGQGGFYSNQPQHF
>.|TRBJ2-2|TRBV6-5|.
CASTPLEANTGELFF
>.|TRBJ2-3|TRBV9|.
CASSVGVGGNPDTQYF
>.|TRBJ2-4|TRBV19|.
CASSYSNIQYF
>.|TRBJ2-7|TRBV6-5|.
CASSYSGNAYEQYF
>.|TRBJ2-1|TRBV7-2|TRBD2
CASSFLAGGGEQFF
>.|TRBJ2-2|TRBV11-2|TRBD2
CASSLAWGGRTRAGELFF
>.|TRBJ1-5|TRBV4-1|TRBD1
CASSQEVTGANSNQPQHF
>.|TRBJ1-2|TRBV19|.
CASSTPEGYYGYTF
>.|TRBJ2-2|TRBV19|TRBD2
CASIPTSPVGGLFF
>once|TRBJ2-2|TRBV2|TRBD2
CASSATSGGVGELFF
>.|TRBJ1-2|TRBV5-4|TRBD1
CASSLGTGPYGYTF
>.|TRBJ1-1|TRBV25-1|.
CASIAGLNTEAFF
>.|TRBJ2-7|TRBV6-5|.
CASGFKATGEQYF
>.|TRBJ2-3|TRBV6-5|.
CASSTGLDTQYF
>.|TRBJ2-5|TRBV11-2|.
CASSLRGGLYPPETQYF
>.|TRBJ2-7|TRBV11-2|TRBD2
CASSLELAGEGGQYF
>.|TRBJ1-6|TRBV23-1|.
CASMRNSPLHF
>few|TRBJ1-5|TRBV5-1|TRBD1
CASSPGQPNQPQHF